The 25 T cell receptor beta chains given below trace back to one sample, sequenced in a study of blood T cell repertoires in COVID-19. The repertoire was sequenced with immunoSEQ multiplex PCR; TCRdb's copy has only in-frame clones and lacks some. The sample contains about 210,000 clones, roughly nine tenths of which appear only once. The sample was PBMCs or T cells enriched from blood (not recorded which). These receptors originate from a woman between 40 and 50 years old in a cohort exposed to, infected with or recovered from COVID-19 (not recorded which).

Here the CDR3 reads CASSLTSGGTDTQYF. CDR3 DNA sequence: TGTGCCAGCAGTTTGACTAGCGGGGGAACAGATACGCAGTATTTT. The chain links TRBV6-2 or TRBV6-3 to TRBJ2-3; 12 positions match TRBD2. With V trimmed by 4 bases and J by 3 bases, 2 bases remained unmatched. This CDR3 contains 15 residues. Looked up from germline, CDR1 is MNHEY and CDR2 is SVGEGT.

This chain uses TRBV9 with TRBJ2-1, with D perhaps TRBD2 (5 bases). With 0 bases removed from V and 7 bases from J, the gap between germline ends came to 14 bases. Germline lookup yields CDR1 SGDLS and CDR2 YYNGEE. The CDR3 runs to 15 residues. Written as DNA, the CDR3 is TGTGCCAGCAGCGTAGAGCCCAACGGGGAGAATGAGCAGTTCTTC. It yields the protein CASSVEPNGENEQFF.

The chain links TRBV5-5 to TRBJ2-7; TRBD1 matches at 11 bases. The CDR3 contains 14 residues. Germline CDR1 SGHKS, CDR2 YYEKEE (reference sequence). V shed 1 base and J 4 bases; nucleotides not matched to a gene: 1. The CDR3 nucleotides read TGTGCCAGCAGCTTGTGGGACAGGGGGTACGAGCAGTACTTC. Protein: CASSLWDRGYEQYF.

The chain carries TRBV5-1 and TRBJ2-5; 9 bases map to TRBD1. Germline assignment: CDR1 SGHRS and CDR2 YFSETQ. This CDR3 has 14 amino acids. Trimming took 3 bases from V and 5 from J; bases not matched to a gene: 5. CDR3 DNA: TGCGCCAGCAGCTGGGGACAGGGCCGGGAGACCCAGTACTTC. This translates into CASSWGQGRETQYF.

This chain connects TRBV2 to TRBJ1-1, with D unclear. Looked up from germline, CDR1 is SNHLY and CDR2 is FYNNEI. CDR3 length equals 15 residues. V shed 4 bases and J shed 1 base, with 13 bases lying between them. CDR3 region: CASSGFGLRNTEAFF. Here the CDR3 DNA reads TGTGCCAGCAGTGGTTTCGGGTTGAGGAACACTGAAGCTTTCTTT.

V and J are TRBV12-3 or TRBV12-4 and TRBJ2-1; weak D call: TRBD1 (6 bases). The V end was cut by 2 bases, the J end by 8 bases, with 10 bases between. There are 13 residues in the CDR3. CDR3 sequence: CASSLTRGYEQFF. Written as DNA, the CDR3 is TGTGCCAGCAGTTTAACCAGGGGCTATGAGCAGTTCTTC.

V and J are TRBV10-1 and TRBJ1-4; D remains ambiguous. This CDR3 has 16 amino acids. CDR1 is WNHNN and CDR2 is SYGVQD in the germline V gene (reference sequence). V was pared by 4 bases and J by 4 bases, with 16 bases between. The CDR3 region has the DNA TGCGCCAGCAGTGTCACATCGAGGAGAATTAATGAAAAACTGTTTTTT. Translated, it gives CASSVTSRRINEKLFF.

This chain connects TRBV2 to TRBJ1-1; D not resolved. The germline gives CDR1 SNHLY, CDR2 FYNNEI. The CDR3 consists of 13 residues. The V gene lost 6 bases and the J gene lost 4 bases, with 12 bases spanning the gap. CDR3 DNA sequence: TGTGCCAGCAGCGCTGGAGGTGCCACTGAAGCTTTCTTT. It specifies CASSAGGATEAFF.

This clone is deemed medium-sized. The chain links TRBV7-9 to TRBJ1-3; TRBD1 matches at 9 bases. This CDR3 is built from 15 residues. Trimming took 5 bases from V and 2 from J; bases not matched to a gene: 4. Germline values: CDR1 SEHNR, CDR2 FQNEAQ (reference sequence). The CDR3 bases are TGTGCCAGCAGCCTAAACAGGGGGCCTGGAAACACCATATATTTT. Amino acids: CASSLNRGPGNTIYF.

This chain uses TRBV6-2 or TRBV6-3 with TRBJ2-7; a weak D match, TRBD2 (6 bases). This CDR3 contains 13 residues. CDR1 MNHEY and CDR2 SVGEGT come from the germline V gene. Trimming pared 5 bases from V and 7 bases from J, leaving 15 bases between. The CDR3 nucleotides are TGTGCCAGCAGTCTCGGACTACTCGGGGAGCAGTACTTC. Protein product: CASSLGLLGEQYF.

CDR3 in amino acids: CASTAARRMTEAFF. CDR3 coding DNA: TGTGCCAGTACCGCGGCTAGAAGAATGACTGAAGCTTTCTTT. The chain employs TRBV19 and TRBJ1-1; unclear D gene. Germline assignment: CDR1 LNHDA and CDR2 SQIVND (reference sequence). Trimming shortened V by 7 bases and J by 5 bases, and 17 bases separated the two germline ends. CDR3 size: 14 residues.

Regarding this clone: Other DNA variants within this sample encode the same CDR3. The V call is TRBV11-2, the J call TRBJ2-7; perhaps TRBD1 as D (5 bases). The CDR3 loop spans 12 amino acids. Looked up from germline, CDR1 is SGHAT and CDR2 is FQNNGV. Trimming cost V 2 bases and J 3 bases, with 5 bases left between them. The CDR3 DNA reads as TGTGCCAGCAGCTTAACAGGCTACGAGCAGTACTTC. This translates into CASSLTGYEQYF.

This sequence joins TRBV11-2 and TRBJ2-7, with D uncertain. CDR1 and CDR2 from the germline V gene are SGHAT and FQNNGV. The CDR3 spans 11 residues. The V and J ends lost 3 bases and 2 bases respectively, with 2 bases between them. The CDR3 spells CASSFTYEQYF. In DNA form, the CDR3 reads TGTGCCAGCAGCTTTACCTACGAGCAGTACTTC.

Sample share makes this clone medium-sized. CDR3 region: CASSQGVSDRAYEQYF. As DNA, the CDR3 is TGCGCCAGCAGCCAAGGGGTATCGGACAGGGCTTACGAGCAGTACTTC. The chain links TRBV4-3 to TRBJ2-7, with TRBD1 identical over 8 bases. Germline loops: CDR1 LGHNA, CDR2 YSLEER. The CDR3 extends over 16 amino acids. V shed 1 base and J 4 bases; nucleotides not matched to a gene: 9.

The chain recombines TRBV5-4 with TRBJ2-7, with D possibly matching TRBD1 (6 bases). The germline V and J ends were trimmed by 2 bases and 5 bases, with 14 bases remaining between them. CDR1 SGHNT and CDR2 YYREEE come from the germline V gene (reference sequence). The CDR3 consists of 14 residues. The CDR3: CASSLIYTGNEQYF. The CDR3 DNA reads TGTGCCAGCAGCTTAATTTACACAGGGAACGAGCAGTACTTC. The whole variable domain, filled in from reference TRBV5-4 and TRBJ2-7, reads ETGVTQSPTHLIKTRGQQVTLRCSSQSGHNTVSWYQQALGQGPQFIFQYYREEENGRGNFPPRFSGLQFPNYSSELNVNALELDDSALYLCASSLIYTGNEQYFGPGTRLTVT.

The gene calls are TRBV19 and TRBJ2-7; TRBD2 matches 7 bases. The junction had 12 bases not matched to a gene; V was cut back by 3 bases and J by 4 bases. The CDR3 runs to 16 residues. Germline V lookup: CDR1 LNHDA, CDR2 SQIVND (reference sequence). The DNA of the CDR3 is TGTGCCAGTAGTATCCGCCGTGGGTCGGGGGGTTACGAGCAGTACTTC. Encoded protein: CASSIRRGSGGYEQYF.

Only one count was recorded for this clone. The genes are TRBV19 and TRBJ1-3; 7 bases map to TRBD1. The CDR3 covers 15 residues. Trimming at V came to 5 bases and at J to 6 bases, leaving 10 bases not matched to a gene. Germline V gene lookup returns CDR1 LNHDA and CDR2 SQIVND (reference sequence). The CDR3 bases are TGTGCCAGTAGTCCCCATGGCAGGGGGACAAACACCATATATTTT. This gives the protein CASSPHGRGTNTIYF. Supplemented by reference TRBV19 and TRBJ1-3, the full variable domain reads DGGITQSPKYLFRKEGQNVTLSCEQNLNHDAMYWYRQDPGQGLRLIYYSQIVNDFQKGDIAEGYSVSREKKESFPLTVTSAQKNPTAFYLCASSPHGRGTNTIYFGEGSWLTVV.

This clone was observed a single time. The rearrangement uses TRBV7-9 and TRBJ2-1, with D perhaps matching TRBD1 (6 bases). The germline V gene encodes CDR1 SEHNR and CDR2 FQNEAQ (reference sequence). The germline V and J ends were trimmed by 4 bases and 8 bases, with 12 bases remaining between them. The CDR3 loop spans 13 amino acids. The CDR3 nucleotides are TGTGCCAGCAGCTATACAGGGTTCGATGAGCAGTTCTTC. As protein: CASSYTGFDEQFF.

This clone was found a few times. This chain links TRBV7-6 with TRBJ1-1; TRBD1 matches 8 bases. Germline CDR1 SGHVS, CDR2 FNYEAQ. This CDR3 has 18 amino acids. J lost 0 bases, V lost 2 bases, and 11 bases had no gene match. The chain's CDR3 is CASSLRPGGAELNTEAFF. The CDR3 DNA is TGTGCCAGCAGCTTAAGGCCAGGGGGCGCGGAATTGAACACTGAAGCTTTCTTT.

The chain carries TRBV4-3 and TRBJ2-7; 7 bases fit TRBD2. The trim removed 3 bases at V and 2 bases at J, leaving 7 bases unmatched. The germline V gene encodes CDR1 LGHNA and CDR2 YSLEER. There are 15 residues in the CDR3. The CDR3 DNA reads as TGCGCCAGCAGCCAGTTAGCGGGCACGACCTACGAGCAGTACTTC. Protein: CASSQLAGTTYEQYF.

This clone was detected once. V and J are TRBV19 and TRBJ2-7; no firm D call. The germline gives CDR1 LNHDA, CDR2 SQIVND (reference sequence). Trimming took 5 bases from V and 6 from J, leaving 8 bases between them. This CDR3 has 11 amino acids. CDR3 DNA: TGTGCCAGTAGTTTGGGCCTCGAGCAGTACTTC. Translation gives CASSLGLEQYF.

V gene TRBV7-9 combines with J gene TRBJ2-1; 7 nucleotides match TRBD2. The ends lost 1 base at V and 5 bases at J; junction bases unmatched: 5. CDR1 is SEHNR and CDR2 is FQNEAQ in the germline V gene (reference sequence). The CDR3 runs 15 residues. In DNA, the CDR3 is TGTGCCAGCAGCTTAGTGCGGGAGCGAAACAATGAGCAGTTCTTC. It is translated as CASSLVRERNNEQFF.

This clone was counted only a few times. The same CDR3 also results from other DNA sequences found in this sample. This rearrangement joins TRBV27 to TRBJ2-7, with TRBD1 identical over 11 bases. There are 14 residues in the CDR3. Germline assignment: CDR1 MNHEY and CDR2 SMNVEV (reference sequence). V was clipped by 5 bases and J by 3 bases; unmatched bases: 3. The CDR3 region has the DNA TGTGCCAGCAGTCCCGGGACAGGGGGCTACGAGCAGTACTTC. Amino acids: CASSPGTGGYEQYF.

The chain carries TRBV10-3 and TRBJ1-4, with TRBD1 matching over 7 bases. J lost 8 bases, V lost 2 bases, and 5 bases had no gene match. CDR1 and CDR2 (germline): ENHRY, SYGVKD. The CDR3 totals 14 residues. In DNA form, the CDR3 reads TGTGCCATCAGTGAGGACAGGGAAGTAGAAAAACTGTTTTTT. Amino acids: CAISEDREVEKLFF.

The chain uses TRBV6-2 or TRBV6-3 and TRBJ2-5; D perhaps matches TRBD1 (6 bases). The CDR3 is 13 residues long. The germline CDR1 and CDR2 sequences are MNHEY and SVGEGT. Deletions cut 3 bases from V and 6 bases from J, with 11 bases between. CDR3 amino acids: CASSYDRRKTQYF. CDR3 DNA sequence: TGTGCCAGCAGTTATGACAGGAGGAAGACCCAGTACTTC.